This T cell receptor beta chain is drawn from a study of shared T cell receptors in the human thymus (dated by TCRdb to the early 2020s). Regarding the study in general: The study examined how self-reactive, shared T-cell receptor alpha chains are generated in the human thymus.

Points on this clone: This receptor's antigen is unknown. No base quality values were provided; no much bigger clone lies one nucleotide off.

The library relied on the immunoSEQ multiplex PCR assay. In TCRdb, the immuneACCESS table is reduced to in-frame sequences with V and J assigned. These tables do not hold every clone; where another copy was compared, an unresolved V gene accounts for under half, and the others remain unexplained. The sample table contains 700,000 or so clones; only one count was recorded for 70% to 90% of them. The ten biggest clones cover around 0.0094% of the sample. V gives up 2 bases and J gives up 0 bases, and the segment between their germline ends measures 7 bases. Including the terminal cysteine and phenylalanine, the CDR3 comprises 15 residues. Only the CDR3 part of the read is kept: 45 bases, read in frame from the first base. CDR1 and CDR2 were assigned from the germline V gene as ENHRY and SYGVKD. The data were also submitted as part of a second study, on human thymus T cells. As described in the second report: Donors were immunologically healthy infants undergoing open corrective cardiac surgery for congenital heart defects in Finland. Thymus tissue was collected as surgical resects that were removed during corrective cardiac surgery. Both the thymic and the peripheral blood repertoires appeared to show biased V and J gene segment usage. The related research reported highly overlapping thymic TCR repertoires among unrelated individuals. The study characterized TCR alpha and beta repertoires from about 8 infant thymus samples and a few related peripheral blood samples. The infant donors were roughly 7 to 244 days old, and the cohort included several males and two females. Thymocytes were freed from the tissue by mechanical means and kept at -70 degrees C as pellets of roughly 9-30 million cells. Genomic DNA was extracted from frozen cell pellets with a QIAsymphony instrument. The immunoSEQ multiplex PCR assay was used to amplify the TCRB and TCRAD loci from a standardized quantity of quality-controlled genomic DNA. The amplicons covered the V(D)J region and were long enough to include the CDR3 and to identify the V and J genes. The commercial immunoSEQ service was used to sequence amplicons on an Illumina platform. Primer bias and sequencing errors were corrected as previously described, and TCRAD and TCRB definitions were based on the IMGT database. The repertoires were analysed using immunoSEQ Analyzer 3.0 and VDJTools for basic statistics, V/J segment usage, diversity estimates, rarefaction and pairwise overlap. Chao1, ChaoE, Efron-Thisted, Shannon and inverse Simpson indices were used to estimate diversity, which was also estimated on datasets down-sampled to the smallest sample. Repertoire overlap used strict matching of CDR3 nucleotide sequence, V gene and J gene, with Jaccard-based multidimensional scaling clustering. On average, thymus samples gave roughly 800,000 unique TCRB clonotypes, whereas blood samples gave 75,000 to 95,000.

Source material: thymocytes. The sequence came from a girl under two years old with a congenital heart defect. Donor details come from another sample of the same person, matched by shared clones. The chain is made from TRBV10-3 and TRBJ2-2; the D gene identity is not certain. The bases read TGTGCCATCAGTGAGGACTGGGCGAACACCGGGGAGCTGTTTTTT. This translates into CAISEDWANTGELFF.